The 5 T cell receptor beta chains given below trace back to one sample, sequenced in a study of shared clonotypes between healthy human individuals (dated by TCRdb to about 2020). Library preparation used the immunoSEQ multiplex PCR assay. TCRdb's version of the immuneACCESS table is confined to in-frame rearrangements and falls short of the full clone set. An unresolved V gene accounts for under half of the shortfall where checked; the remainder is of unknown origin. The sample yields under 1,100,000 clones; 70% to 80% were counted once. Around 1.4% of the sample comes from the top ten. Sequencing was done on a sample of memory CD4+ T cells sorted from blood. Sample cell subset or site, as interpreted from the label and publication: CD45RA-negative fraction. The receptors shown here come from a young man in good health.

The chain uses TRBV9 and TRBJ1-1, with 9 bases that match TRBD1. V was pared by 4 bases and J by 3 bases, with 16 bases of the junction left unmatched. CDR1 is SGDLS and CDR2 is YYNGEE in the germline V gene. The CDR3 totals 18 residues. CDR3 bases: TGTGCCAGCAGCAAATTTAGGACAGGGGATCTCGCGGACACTGAAGCTTTCTTT. As protein: CASSKFRTGDLADTEAFF.

The chain recombines TRBV6-1 with TRBJ1-1; possibly TRBD1 for D (6 bases). The CDR3 is 17 residues long. The V gene lost 2 bases and the J gene lost 1 base, with 17 bases spanning the gap. CDR1 MNHNS and CDR2 SASEGT come from the germline V gene. The CDR3: CASSEMASGASNTEAFF. CDR3 DNA sequence: TGTGCCAGCAGTGAAATGGCGTCAGGGGCCTCGAACACTGAAGCTTTCTTT.

This sequence joins TRBV28 and TRBJ1-6; 9 bases fit TRBD1. With V trimmed by 4 bases and J by 7 bases, 5 bases remained unmatched. CDR1 is MDHEN and CDR2 is SYDVKM in the germline V gene. This CDR3 is built from 15 residues. Here the CDR3 reads CASSSQGAGNSPLHF. CDR3 DNA sequence: TGTGCCAGCAGTTCACAGGGGGCAGGGAATTCACCCCTCCACTTT.

This clone was observed many times. The chain couples TRBV5-4 to TRBJ2-5; 8 bases are shared with TRBD1. Trimming cost V 3 bases and J 5 bases; bases outside gene matches: 6. Germline CDR1 SGHNT, CDR2 YYREEE (reference sequence). The CDR3 spans 14 residues. CDR3 amino acids: CASSSQGAGETQYF. The CDR3 DNA reads TGTGCCAGCAGCTCCCAGGGGGCTGGGGAGACCCAGTACTTC.

This clone was detected only a few times. This chain joins TRBV30 and TRBJ1-2; 7 bases align to TRBD1. V was pared by 2 bases and J by 0 bases, with 3 bases of the junction left unmatched. CDR3 length equals 14 residues. Per the germline V gene, CDR1 is GTSNPN and CDR2 is SVGIG (reference sequence). CDR3 loop: CAWSKGGANYGYTF. The CDR3, as DNA: TGTGCCTGGAGTAAAGGGGGCGCTAACTATGGCTACACCTTC.